This TCR beta chain was captured in a study of T cell repertoires in cytomegalovirus infection. Study at large: Indicated by public TCR beta signatures were CMV infection and matching HLA type.

The CDR3 covers 13 residues. Germline CDR1 MDHEN, CDR2 SYDVKM. Unmatched junction bases numbered 2, after V lost 6 bases and J lost 3 bases. Whole-study results and caveats: The ex vivo response was dominated by HLA-C-restricted CMV-specific TCR beta clonotypes. There were carriers of CMV plus the relevant HLA, and cumulative public TCR beta family frequency identified them.

Details on this clonotype: The target antigen is unknown.

TCRdb fed the reads into MiXCR, producing one record per CDR3 protein. The data show more than 650,000 distinct CDR3 sequences, with about 40% seen just once and roughly 2.8% held by the top ten. Sequencing was carried out using PBMCs. The sequence was collected from a human donor in good health (CMV status not recorded). Some clones in this sample may be carry-over from other donors' samples. This chain links TRBV28 with TRBJ2-3; 8 bases line up with TRBD2. As DNA, the CDR3 is TGTGCCAGCAGAGCGGGAGTGACAGATACGCAGTATTTT. Translating it yields CASRAGVTDTQYF.